This T cell receptor (beta chain) originates from a study of beta chain features in type 1 diabetes. Every bit of the isolated RNA underwent reverse transcription, so sequencing read expressed TCRB transcripts. The protocol was immunoSEQ multiplex PCR, while the TCRdb copy is restricted to in-frame clones and leaves out a portion. The sample holds 450,000 to 600,000 clones; around 30% are singletons and the top ten take roughly 0.06%. The clonotype was recovered from a man between 18 and 29 years old in good health. Sequencing was carried out using naive CD4+ T cells from blood.

In DNA form, the CDR3 reads TGTGCCAGCAGCTCGCCGAGGACTAGCGCCTACGAGCAGTACTTC. This translates into CASSSPRTSAYEQYF. The chain is built from TRBV11-2 and TRBJ2-7, with TRBD2 identical over 9 bases. Germline trimming cut 4 bases from V and 2 bases from J; bases unmatched to any gene: 6. Germline loops: CDR1 SGHAT, CDR2 FQNNGV. CDR3 length: 15 residues.